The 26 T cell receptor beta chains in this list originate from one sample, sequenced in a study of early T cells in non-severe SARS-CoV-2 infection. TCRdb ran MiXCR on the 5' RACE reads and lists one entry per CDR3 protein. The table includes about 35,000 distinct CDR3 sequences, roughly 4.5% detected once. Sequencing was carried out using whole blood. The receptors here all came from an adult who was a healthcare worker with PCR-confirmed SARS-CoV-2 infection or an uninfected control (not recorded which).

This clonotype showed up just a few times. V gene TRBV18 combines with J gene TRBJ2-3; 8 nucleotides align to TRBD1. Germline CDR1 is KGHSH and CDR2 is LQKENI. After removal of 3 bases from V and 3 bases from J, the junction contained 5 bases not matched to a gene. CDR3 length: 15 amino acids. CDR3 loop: CASSPQQGGTDTQYF. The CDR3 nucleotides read TGTGCCAGCTCACCTCAACAGGGGGGAACAGATACGCAGTATTTT.

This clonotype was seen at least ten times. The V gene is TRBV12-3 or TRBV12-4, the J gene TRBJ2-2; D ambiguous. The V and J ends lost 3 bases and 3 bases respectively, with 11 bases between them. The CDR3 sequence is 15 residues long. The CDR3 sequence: CASSLSGRDTGELFF. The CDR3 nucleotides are TGTGCCAGCAGTTTGTCCGGTCGAGACACCGGGGAGCTGTTTTTT.

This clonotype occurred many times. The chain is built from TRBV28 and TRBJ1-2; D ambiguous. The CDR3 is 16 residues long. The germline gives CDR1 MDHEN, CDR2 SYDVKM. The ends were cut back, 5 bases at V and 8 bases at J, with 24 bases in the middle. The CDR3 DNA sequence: TGTGCCAGCAGTCCTCGGACGGTACGGAGTTCGTCGGGCTACACCTTC. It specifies CASSPRTVRSSSGYTF.

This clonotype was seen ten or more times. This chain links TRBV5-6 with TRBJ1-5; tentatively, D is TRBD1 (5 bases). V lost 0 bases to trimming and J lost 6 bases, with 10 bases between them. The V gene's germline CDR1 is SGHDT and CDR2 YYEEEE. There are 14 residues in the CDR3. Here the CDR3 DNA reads TGTGCCAGCAGCTTGGGGGGCGGCGGTCAGCCCCAGCATTTT. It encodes CASSLGGGGQPQHF.

The CDR3 DNA sequence: TGTGCCAGCAGCTTACTGCCAGGGGAGGCGGAGACCCAGTACTTC. Its translation is CASSLLPGEAETQYF. The J gene is TRBJ2-5, the V gene TRBV11-3; tentatively, D is TRBD1 or TRBD2 (6 bases each). V was cut by 2 bases and J by 5 bases, with 15 bases left in between. The CDR3 contains 15 residues. Per germline, CDR1 SGHNT and CDR2 YENEEA.

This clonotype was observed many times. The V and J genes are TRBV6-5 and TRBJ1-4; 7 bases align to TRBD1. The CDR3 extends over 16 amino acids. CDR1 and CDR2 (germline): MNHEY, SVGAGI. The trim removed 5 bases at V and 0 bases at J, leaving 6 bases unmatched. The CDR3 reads CASSPRTGATNEKLFF. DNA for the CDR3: TGTGCCAGCAGTCCCCGGACAGGAGCAACTAATGAAAAACTGTTTTTT.

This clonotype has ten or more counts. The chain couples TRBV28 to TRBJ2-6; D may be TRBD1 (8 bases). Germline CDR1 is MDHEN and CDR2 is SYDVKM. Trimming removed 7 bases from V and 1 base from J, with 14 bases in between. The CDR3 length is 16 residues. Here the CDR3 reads CASKDRGGSGANVLTF. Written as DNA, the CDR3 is TGTGCCAGCAAAGACAGGGGAGGGTCTGGGGCCAACGTCCTGACTTTC.

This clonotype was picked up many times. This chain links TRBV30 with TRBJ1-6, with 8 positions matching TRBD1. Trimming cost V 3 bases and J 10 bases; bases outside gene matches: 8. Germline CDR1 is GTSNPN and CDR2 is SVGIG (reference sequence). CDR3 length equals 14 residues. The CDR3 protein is CAWRGQAEGSPLHF. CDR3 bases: TGTGCCTGGAGGGGACAGGCCGAAGGGTCACCCCTCCACTTT.

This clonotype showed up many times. The DNA for the CDR3 is TGCAGTGCTAGAGGATCCGGGACAGGGCATTCACCCCTCCACTTT. This sequence encodes CSARGSGTGHSPLHF. This chain uses TRBV20-1 with TRBJ1-6; 9 nucleotides agree with TRBD1. The CDR3 has 15 residues. The V and J ends lost 1 base and 8 bases, in that order; junction bases with no gene match: 6. Per the germline V gene, CDR1 is DFQATT and CDR2 is SNEGSKA (reference sequence).

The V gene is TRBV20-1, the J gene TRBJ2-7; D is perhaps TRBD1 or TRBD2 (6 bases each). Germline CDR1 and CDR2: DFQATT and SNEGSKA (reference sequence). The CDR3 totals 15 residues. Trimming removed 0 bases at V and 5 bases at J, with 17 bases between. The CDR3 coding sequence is TGCAGTGCTAGAGATGTGAGGGGGGCGAGGGACGAGCAGTACTTC. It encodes CSARDVRGARDEQYF.

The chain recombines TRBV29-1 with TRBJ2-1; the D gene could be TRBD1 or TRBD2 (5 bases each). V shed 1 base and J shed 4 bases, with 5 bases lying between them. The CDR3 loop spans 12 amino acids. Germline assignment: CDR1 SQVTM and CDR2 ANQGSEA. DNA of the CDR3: TGCAGCGTTGAAGGGGGGTACAATGAGCAGTTCTTC. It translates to CSVEGGYNEQFF.

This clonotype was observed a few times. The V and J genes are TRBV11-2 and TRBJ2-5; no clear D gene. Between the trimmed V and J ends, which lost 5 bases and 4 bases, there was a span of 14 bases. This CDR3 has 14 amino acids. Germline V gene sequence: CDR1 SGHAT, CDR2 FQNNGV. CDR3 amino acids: CASSPNWIGETQYF. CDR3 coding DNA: TGTGCCAGCAGCCCTAACTGGATAGGAGAGACCCAGTACTTC.

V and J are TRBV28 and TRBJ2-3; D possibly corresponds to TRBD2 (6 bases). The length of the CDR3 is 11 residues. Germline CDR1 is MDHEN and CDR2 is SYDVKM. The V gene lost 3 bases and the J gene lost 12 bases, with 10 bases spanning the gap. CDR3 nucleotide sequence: TGTGCCAGCAGTTTGGCGGGGAGCCAGTATTTT. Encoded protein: CASSLAGSQYF.

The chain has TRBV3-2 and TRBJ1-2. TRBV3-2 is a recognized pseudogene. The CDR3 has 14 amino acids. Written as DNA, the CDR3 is TGTGCCAGCAGCCAAGGATGGGATAACTATGGCTACACCTTC. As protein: CASSQGWDNYGYTF.

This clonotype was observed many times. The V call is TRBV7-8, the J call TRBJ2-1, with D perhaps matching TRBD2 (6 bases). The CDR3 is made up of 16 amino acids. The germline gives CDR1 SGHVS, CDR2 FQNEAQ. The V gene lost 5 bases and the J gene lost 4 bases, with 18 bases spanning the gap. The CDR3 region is CASSLGRFSTYNEQFF. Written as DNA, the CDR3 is TGTGCCAGCAGCCTTGGGAGGTTCTCAACTTACAATGAGCAGTTCTTC.

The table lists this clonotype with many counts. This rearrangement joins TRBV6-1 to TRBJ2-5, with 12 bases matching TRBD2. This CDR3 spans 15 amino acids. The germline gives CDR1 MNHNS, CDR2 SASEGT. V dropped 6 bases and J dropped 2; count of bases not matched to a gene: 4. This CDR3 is CASSRLAGAQETQYF. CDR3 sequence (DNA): TGTGCCAGCAGCCGACTAGCGGGGGCACAAGAGACCCAGTACTTC.

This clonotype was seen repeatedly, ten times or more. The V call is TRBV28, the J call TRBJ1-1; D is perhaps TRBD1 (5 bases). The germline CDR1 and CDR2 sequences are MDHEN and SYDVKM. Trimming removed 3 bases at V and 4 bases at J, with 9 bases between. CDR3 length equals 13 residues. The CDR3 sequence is CASSFGDRTEAFF. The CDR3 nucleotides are TGTGCCAGCAGTTTCGGGGACCGCACTGAAGCTTTCTTT. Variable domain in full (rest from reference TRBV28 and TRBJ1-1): DVKVTQSSRYLVKRTGEKVFLECVQDMDHENMFWYRQDPGLGLRLIYFSYDVKMKEKGDIPEGYSVSREKKERFSLILESASTNQTSMYLCASSFGDRTEAFFGQGTRLTVV.

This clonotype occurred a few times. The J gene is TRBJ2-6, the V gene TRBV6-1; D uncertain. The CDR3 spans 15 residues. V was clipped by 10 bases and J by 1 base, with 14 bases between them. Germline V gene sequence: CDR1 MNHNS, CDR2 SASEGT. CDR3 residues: CATLTGESGANVLTF. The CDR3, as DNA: TGTGCCACACTAACTGGGGAATCTGGGGCCAACGTCCTGACTTTC.

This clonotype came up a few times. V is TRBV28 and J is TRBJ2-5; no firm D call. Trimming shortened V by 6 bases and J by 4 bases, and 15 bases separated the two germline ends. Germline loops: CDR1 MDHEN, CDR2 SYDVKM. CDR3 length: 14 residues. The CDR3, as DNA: TGTGCCAGCAGCCTCGAGATTAAGAGAGAGACCCAGTACTTC. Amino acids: CASSLEIKRETQYF.

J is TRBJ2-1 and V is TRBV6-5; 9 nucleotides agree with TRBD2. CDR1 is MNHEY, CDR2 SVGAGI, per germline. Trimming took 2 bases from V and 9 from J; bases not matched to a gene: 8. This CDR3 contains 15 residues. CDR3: CASSYEASGVSEQFF. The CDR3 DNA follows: TGTGCCAGCAGTTACGAGGCTAGCGGGGTGAGTGAGCAGTTCTTC.

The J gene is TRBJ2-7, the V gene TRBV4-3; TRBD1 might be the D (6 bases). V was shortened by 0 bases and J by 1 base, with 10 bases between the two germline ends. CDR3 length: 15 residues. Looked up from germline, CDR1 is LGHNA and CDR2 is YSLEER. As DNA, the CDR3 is TGCGCCAGCAGCCAAGAATCCAGGGGATCCTACGAGCAGTACTTC. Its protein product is CASSQESRGSYEQYF.

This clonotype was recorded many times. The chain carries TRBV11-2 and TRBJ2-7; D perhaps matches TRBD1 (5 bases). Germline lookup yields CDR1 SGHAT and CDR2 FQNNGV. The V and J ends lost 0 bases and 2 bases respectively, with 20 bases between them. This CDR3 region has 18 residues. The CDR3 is CASSLDLRGSASTYEQYF. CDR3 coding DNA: TGTGCCAGCAGCTTAGATCTAAGGGGCAGTGCCTCAACCTACGAGCAGTACTTC.

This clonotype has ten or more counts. CDR3 sequence reads: CASSPRTRGTNTEAFF. DNA for the CDR3: TGTGCCAGCAGTCCAAGGACTAGGGGGACGAACACTGAAGCTTTCTTT. V and J are TRBV12-3 or TRBV12-4 and TRBJ1-1; tentatively, D is TRBD1 (6 bases). The CDR3 consists of 16 residues. Deletions cut 5 bases from V and 1 base from J, with 17 bases between.

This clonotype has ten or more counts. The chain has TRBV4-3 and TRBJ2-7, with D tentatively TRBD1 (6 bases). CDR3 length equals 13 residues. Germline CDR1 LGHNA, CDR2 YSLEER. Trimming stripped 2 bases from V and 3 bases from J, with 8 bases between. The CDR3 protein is CASSQQGNYEQYF. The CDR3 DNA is TGCGCCAGCAGCCAACAGGGGAACTACGAGCAGTACTTC.

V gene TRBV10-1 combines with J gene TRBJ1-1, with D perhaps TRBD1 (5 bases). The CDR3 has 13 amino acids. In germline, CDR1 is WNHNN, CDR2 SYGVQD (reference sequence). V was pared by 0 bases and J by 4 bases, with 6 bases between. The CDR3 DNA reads TGCGCCAGCAGTGAGTCCGGGGGCACTGAAGCTTTCTTT. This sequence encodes CASSESGGTEAFF.

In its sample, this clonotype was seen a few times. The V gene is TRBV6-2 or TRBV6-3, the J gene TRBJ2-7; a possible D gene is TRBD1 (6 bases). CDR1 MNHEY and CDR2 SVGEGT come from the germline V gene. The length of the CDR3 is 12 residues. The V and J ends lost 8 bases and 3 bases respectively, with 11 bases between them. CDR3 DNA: TGTGCCAGCTGCTCACAGGGCTACGAGCAGTACTTC. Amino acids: CASCSQGYEQYF.